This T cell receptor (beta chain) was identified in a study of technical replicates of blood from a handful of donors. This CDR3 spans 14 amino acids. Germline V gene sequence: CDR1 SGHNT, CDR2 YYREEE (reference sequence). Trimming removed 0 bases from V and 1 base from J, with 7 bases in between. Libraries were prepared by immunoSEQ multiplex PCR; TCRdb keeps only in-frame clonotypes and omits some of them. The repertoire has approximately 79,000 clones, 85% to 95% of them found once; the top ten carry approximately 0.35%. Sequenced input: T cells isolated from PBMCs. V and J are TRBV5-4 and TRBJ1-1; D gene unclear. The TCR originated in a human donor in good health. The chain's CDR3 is CASSLGPGNTEAFF. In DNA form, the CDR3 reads TGTGCCAGCAGCTTGGGACCGGGGAACACTGAAGCTTTCTTT.